The present TCR beta chain was sequenced within a study of spatial heterogeneity in lung cancer. Study-level background: Alpha-chain sequences were consistently detected less often than beta-chain sequences. Study conclusions and caveats: Within tumors, counts of expanded alpha and beta TCRs tracked tumor mutation counts.

TCRdb fed the 5' RACE reads into MiXCR, producing one record per CDR3 protein. The sample includes around 9,300 distinct CDR3 sequences, approximately 54% of them seen just once. V was shortened by 0 bases and J by 5 bases, with 10 bases between the two germline ends. The length of the CDR3 is 14 residues. The germline V gene encodes CDR1 MGHRA and CDR2 YSYEKL. This clonotype was found a few times. Its specificity is not known. The time point is: sample taken at primary tumor resection. Researchers sequenced whole RNA taken from tumor, nontumor lung or frozen PBMC without sorting. The sample was lung tumor tissue, taken at surgery. This chain connects TRBV4-1 to TRBJ2-5; D may be TRBD1 (5 bases). The TCR sequence derives from a female donor with early-stage non-small cell lung cancer. The CDR3 protein is CASSQDPGRETQYF. CDR3 sequence (DNA): TGCGCCAGCAGCCAAGATCCAGGGCGGGAGACCCAGTACTTC.